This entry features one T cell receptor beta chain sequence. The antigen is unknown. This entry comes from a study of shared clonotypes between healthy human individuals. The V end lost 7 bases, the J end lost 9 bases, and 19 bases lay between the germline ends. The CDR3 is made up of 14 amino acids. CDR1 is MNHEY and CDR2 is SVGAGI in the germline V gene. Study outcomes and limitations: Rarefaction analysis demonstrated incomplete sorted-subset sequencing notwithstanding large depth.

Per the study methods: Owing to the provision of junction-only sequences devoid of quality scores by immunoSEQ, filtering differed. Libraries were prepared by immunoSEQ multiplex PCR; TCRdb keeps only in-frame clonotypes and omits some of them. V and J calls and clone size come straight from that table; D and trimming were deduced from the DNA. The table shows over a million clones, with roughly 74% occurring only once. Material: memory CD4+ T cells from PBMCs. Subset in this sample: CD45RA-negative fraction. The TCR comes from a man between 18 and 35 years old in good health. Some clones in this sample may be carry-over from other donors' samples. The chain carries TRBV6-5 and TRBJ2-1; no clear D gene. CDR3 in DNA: TGTGCCAGCAAGCCTGGTAGTCGATTGGGTGAGCAGTTCTTC. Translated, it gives CASKPGSRLGEQFF.